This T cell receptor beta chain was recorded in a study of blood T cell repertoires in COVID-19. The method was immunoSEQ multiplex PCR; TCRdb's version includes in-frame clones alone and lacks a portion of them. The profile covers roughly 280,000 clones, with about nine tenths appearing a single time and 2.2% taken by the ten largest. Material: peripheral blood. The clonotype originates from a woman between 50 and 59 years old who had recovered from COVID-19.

CDR3 in DNA: TGTGCCAGCAGCCAAAGGACTAGCGGGAGCGGCGAGCAGTACTTC. The encoded protein is CASSQRTSGSGEQYF. The rearrangement links TRBV3-1 (or the pseudogene TRBV3-2) to TRBJ2-7, with TRBD2 matching 13 bases. CDR1 is LGHDT and CDR2 is YNNKEL in the germline V gene (reference sequence). The trim removed 2 bases at V and 6 bases at J, leaving 4 bases unmatched. The CDR3 has 15 residues.